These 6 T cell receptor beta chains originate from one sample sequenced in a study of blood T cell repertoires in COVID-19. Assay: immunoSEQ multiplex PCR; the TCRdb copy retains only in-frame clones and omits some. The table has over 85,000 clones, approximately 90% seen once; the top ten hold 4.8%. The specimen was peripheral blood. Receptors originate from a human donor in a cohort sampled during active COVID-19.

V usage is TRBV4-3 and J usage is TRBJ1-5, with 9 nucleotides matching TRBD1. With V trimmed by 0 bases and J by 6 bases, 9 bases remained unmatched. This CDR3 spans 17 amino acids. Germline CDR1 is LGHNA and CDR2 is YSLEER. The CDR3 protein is CASSQESTGGYFQPQHF. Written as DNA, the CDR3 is TGCGCCAGCAGCCAAGAAAGTACAGGGGGCTATTTTCAGCCCCAGCATTTT.

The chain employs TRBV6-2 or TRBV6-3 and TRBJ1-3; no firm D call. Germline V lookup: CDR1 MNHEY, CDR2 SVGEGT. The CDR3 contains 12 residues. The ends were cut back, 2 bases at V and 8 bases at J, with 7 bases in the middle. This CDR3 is CASSYGVYTIYF. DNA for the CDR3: TGTGCCAGCAGTTACGGAGTTTACACCATATATTTT.

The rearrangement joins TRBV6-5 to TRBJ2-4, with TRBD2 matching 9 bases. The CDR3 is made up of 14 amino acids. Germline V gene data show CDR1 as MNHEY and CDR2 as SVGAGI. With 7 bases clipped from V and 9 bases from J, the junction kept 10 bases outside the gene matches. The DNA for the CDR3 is TGTGCCAGCACCACGGCGGGAGGGAGTGGCATTCAGTACTTC. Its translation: CASTTAGGSGIQYF.

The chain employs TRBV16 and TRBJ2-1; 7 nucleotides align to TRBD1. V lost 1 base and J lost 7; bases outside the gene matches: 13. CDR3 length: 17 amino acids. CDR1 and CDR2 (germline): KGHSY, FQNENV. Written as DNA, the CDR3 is TGTGCCAGCAGCCAATGGGGGACAGCAAATACGGGGAATGAGCAGTTCTTC. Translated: CASSQWGTANTGNEQFF.

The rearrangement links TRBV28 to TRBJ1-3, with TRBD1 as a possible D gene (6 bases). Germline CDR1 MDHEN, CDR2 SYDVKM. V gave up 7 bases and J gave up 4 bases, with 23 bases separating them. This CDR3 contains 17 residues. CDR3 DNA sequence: TGTGCCAGCAACATGGGGGGGCGCACCGACCCCGGAAACACCATATATTTT. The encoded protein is CASNMGGRTDPGNTIYF.

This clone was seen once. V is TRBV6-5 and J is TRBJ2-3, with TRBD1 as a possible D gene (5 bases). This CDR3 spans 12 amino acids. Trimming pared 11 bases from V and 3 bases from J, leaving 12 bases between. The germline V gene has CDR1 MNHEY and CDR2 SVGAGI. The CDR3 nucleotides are TGTGCCGTCCAGGGCGTAACAGATACGCAGTATTTT. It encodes CAVQGVTDTQYF.